The rows below give T cell receptor beta chains drawn from one sample of a study of blood T cell repertoires in COVID-19. The protocol was immunoSEQ multiplex PCR, while the TCRdb copy is restricted to in-frame clones and leaves out a portion. The top ten hold about 4% of the sample, which has about 170,000 clones, around 88% seen once. Source material: PBMCs or T cells enriched from blood (not recorded which). The receptors shown here come from a woman aged 45-60 years in a cohort exposed to, infected with or recovered from COVID-19 (not recorded which). The CDR3 runs from the conserved cysteine through the conserved F or W. The D gene is left open where the match is weak. The listing skips clone size in some rows; elsewhere it reads once, few, many or a size class.

>-|-|TRBJ2-1|TRBV18
CASSPYQTVGNEQFF
TGTGCCAGCTCTCCCTACCAAACCGTTGGCAATGAGCAGTTCTTC
>TRBD1|-|TRBJ1-5|TRBV5-1
CASSFTGGHQPQHF
TGCGCCAGCAGCTTTACAGGGGGCCATCAGCCCCAGCATTTT
>TRBD2|-|TRBJ2-5|TRBV28
CASSFPGRGETQYF
TGTGCCAGCAGTTTTCCCGGGAGGGGGGAGACCCAGTACTTC
>-|-|TRBJ2-2|TRBV4-1
CASRIQGDTGELFF
TGCGCCAGCAGGATACAGGGAGACACCGGGGAGCTGTTTTTT
>-|-|TRBJ2-3|TRBV3-1/TRBV3-2
CASSQVSGTDTQYF
TGTGCCAGCAGCCAAGTGAGCGGCACAGATACGCAGTATTTT
>-|-|TRBJ1-4|TRBV7-9
CASSPGQTNEKLFF
TGTGCCAGCAGCCCTGGACAGACTAATGAAAAACTGTTTTTT
>-|-|TRBJ2-3|TRBV4-1
CASSQLLSSDTQYF
TGCGCCAGCAGCCAACTCCTGTCGTCGGATACGCAGTATTTT
>-|once|TRBJ2-3|TRBV5-1
CASSLEGRSHTDTQYF
TGCGCCAGCAGCTTGGAGGGGAGGAGCCACACAGATACGCAGTATTTT
>-|-|TRBJ2-7|TRBV6-2/TRBV6-3
CASSSNNPILGQYF
TGTGCCAGCAGCTCCAACAACCCCATCCTTGGGCAGTACTTC
>TRBD2|-|TRBJ2-2|TRBV19
CASSYPTSGMNTGELFF
TGTGCCAGTAGTTACCCGACTAGCGGGATGAACACCGGGGAGCTGTTTTTT
>-|-|TRBJ1-2|TRBV15
CATSRVQVGYTF
TGTGCCACCAGCAGAGTTCAGGTGGGCTACACCTTC
>TRBD1|few|TRBJ2-4|TRBV10-3
CAISARQGAGDIQYF
TGTGCCATCAGTGCTAGACAGGGGGCAGGGGACATTCAGTACTTC
>-|-|TRBJ1-5|TRBV4-1
CASSQGDTNQPQHF
TGCGCCAGCAGCCAAGGTGACACCAATCAGCCCCAGCATTTT
>TRBD2|-|TRBJ2-3|TRBV19
CASSISASGGALNTQYF
TGTGCCAGTAGTATCTCGGCTAGCGGGGGGGCTTTAAATACGCAGTATTTT
>TRBD2|-|TRBJ2-4|TRBV7-2
CASSPEAGLNIQYF
TGTGCCAGCAGCCCTGAAGCGGGGCTAAACATTCAGTACTTC
>TRBD1|-|TRBJ2-5|TRBV5-4
CASSGTGGRETQYF
TGTGCCAGCAGCGGGACAGGGGGCAGGGAGACCCAGTACTTC
>-|-|TRBJ2-3|TRBV7-2
CASSSDNKATQYF
TGTGCCAGCAGCTCCGACAACAAGGCCACGCAGTATTTT
>-|-|TRBJ2-7|TRBV6-5
CASSPLGAEQYF
TGTGCCAGCAGCCCACTTGGGGCCGAGCAGTACTTC
>TRBD1|once|TRBJ1-1|TRBV5-5
CASSVTGGTEAFF
TGTGCCAGCAGCGTGACAGGGGGGACTGAAGCTTTCTTT
>TRBD1|-|TRBJ1-5|TRBV3-1/TRBV3-2
CASSQVYLAQGNQPQHF
TGTGCCAGCAGCCAAGTTTATTTAGCACAGGGGAATCAGCCCCAGCATTTT
>TRBD2|-|TRBJ2-3|TRBV9
CASSGPGQGGDTQYF
TGTGCCAGCAGCGGGCCAGGGCAGGGAGGGGATACGCAGTATTTT
>TRBD2|-|TRBJ2-7|TRBV10-3
CAISESPSGVPYEQYF
TGTGCCATCAGTGAAAGCCCTAGCGGGGTCCCCTACGAGCAGTACTTC
>TRBD2|few|TRBJ2-7|TRBV6-5
CASSSAGAISYEQYF
TGTGCCAGCAGTTCAGCGGGGGCCATCTCCTACGAGCAGTACTTC
>-|-|TRBJ2-3|TRBV7-6
CASSGDDLPDTQYF
TGTGCCAGCAGCGGTGACGACTTGCCAGATACGCAGTATTTT
>-|-|TRBJ2-5|TRBV28
CASSLAGLTGRQETQYF
TGTGCCAGCAGTTTGGCGGGGTTGACAGGGCGGCAAGAGACCCAGTACTTC
>TRBD1|-|TRBJ2-5|TRBV5-1
CASSIGDRGVETQYF
TGCGCCAGCAGCATCGGGGACAGGGGCGTAGAGACCCAGTACTTC
>TRBD2|-|TRBJ2-2|TRBV6-1
CASSARQGTSGTGELFF
TGTGCCAGCAGTGCCCGGCAGGGGACTAGCGGCACCGGGGAGCTGTTTTTT
>TRBD1|-|TRBJ2-4|TRBV28
CASRSPGQGAKNIQYF
TGTGCCAGCAGGTCACCGGGACAGGGGGCCAAAAACATTCAGTACTTC